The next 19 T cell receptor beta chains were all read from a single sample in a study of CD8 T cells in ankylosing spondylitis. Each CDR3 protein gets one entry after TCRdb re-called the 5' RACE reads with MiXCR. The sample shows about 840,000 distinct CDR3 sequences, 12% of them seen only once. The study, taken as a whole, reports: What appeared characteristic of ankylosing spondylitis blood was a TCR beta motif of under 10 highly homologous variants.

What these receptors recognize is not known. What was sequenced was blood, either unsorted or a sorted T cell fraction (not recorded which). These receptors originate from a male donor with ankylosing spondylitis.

As DNA, the CDR3 is TGTGCCAGCAGCCAAGGCGGGCAGGGGGCGCGGATTGGTCAGCCCCAGCATTTT. Translation: CASSQGGQGARIGQPQHF. The chain carries TRBV4-2 and TRBJ1-5, with 8 bases matching TRBD1. The CDR3 loop spans 18 amino acids. The V gene end was trimmed by 1 base and the J gene end by 6 bases; junction bases not matched to a gene: 14. The germline CDR1 and CDR2 sequences are LGHNA and YNFKEQ.

CDR3 sequence reads: CASSQDRFADTQYF. CDR3 DNA: TGTGCCAGCAGCCAAGATCGATTTGCAGATACGCAGTATTTT. The chain has TRBV14 and TRBJ2-3; D not resolved. Trimming cost V 0 bases and J 4 bases, with 8 bases left between them. This CDR3 is 14 amino acids long. Germline V gene sequence: CDR1 SGHDN, CDR2 FVKESK. Drawing the rest from reference TRBV14 and TRBJ2-3, the complete variable domain is EAGVTQFPSHSVIEKGQTVTLRCDPISGHDNLYWYRRVMGKEIKFLLHFVKESKQDESGMPNNRFLAERTGGTYSTLKVQPAELEDSGVYFCASSQDRFADTQYFGPGTRLTVL.

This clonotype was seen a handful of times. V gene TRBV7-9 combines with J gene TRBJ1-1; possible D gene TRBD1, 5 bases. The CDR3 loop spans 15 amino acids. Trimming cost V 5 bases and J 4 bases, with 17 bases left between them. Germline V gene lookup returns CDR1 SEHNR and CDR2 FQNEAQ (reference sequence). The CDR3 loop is CASSPGRVAGTEAFF. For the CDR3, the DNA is TGTGCCAGCAGCCCCGGCAGGGTTGCGGGCACTGAAGCTTTCTTT.

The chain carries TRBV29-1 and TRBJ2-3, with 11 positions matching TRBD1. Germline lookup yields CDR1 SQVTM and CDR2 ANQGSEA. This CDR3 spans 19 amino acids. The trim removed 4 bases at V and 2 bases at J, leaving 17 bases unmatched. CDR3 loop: CSVASGQGARGFPTDTQYF. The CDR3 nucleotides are TGCAGCGTTGCCTCCGGACAGGGGGCCCGGGGTTTCCCCACAGATACGCAGTATTTT.

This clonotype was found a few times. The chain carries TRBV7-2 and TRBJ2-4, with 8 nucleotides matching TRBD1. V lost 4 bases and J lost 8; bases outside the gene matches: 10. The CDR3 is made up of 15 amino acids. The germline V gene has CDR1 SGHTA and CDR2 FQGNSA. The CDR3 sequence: CASSSYRGIMDIQYF. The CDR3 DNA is TGTGCCAGCAGCTCCTACAGGGGGATCATGGACATTCAGTACTTC.

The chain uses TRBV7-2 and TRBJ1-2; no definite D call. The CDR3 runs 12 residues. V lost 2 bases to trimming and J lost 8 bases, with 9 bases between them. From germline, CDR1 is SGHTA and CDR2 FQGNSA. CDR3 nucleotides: TGTGCCAGCAGCTTATTAGAGTCGGGCTACACCTTC. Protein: CASSLLESGYTF.

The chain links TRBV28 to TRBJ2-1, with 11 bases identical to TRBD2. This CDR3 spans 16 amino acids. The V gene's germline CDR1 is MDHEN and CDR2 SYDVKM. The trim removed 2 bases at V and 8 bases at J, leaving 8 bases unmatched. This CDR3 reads CASSLLRLAGTDEQFF. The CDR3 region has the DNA TGTGCCAGCAGTTTACTCCGACTAGCGGGAACCGATGAGCAGTTCTTC. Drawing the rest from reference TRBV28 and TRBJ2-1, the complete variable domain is DVKVTQSSRYLVKRTGEKVFLECVQDMDHENMFWYRQDPGLGLRLIYFSYDVKMKEKGDIPEGYSVSREKKERFSLILESASTNQTSMYLCASSLLRLAGTDEQFFGPGTRLTVL.

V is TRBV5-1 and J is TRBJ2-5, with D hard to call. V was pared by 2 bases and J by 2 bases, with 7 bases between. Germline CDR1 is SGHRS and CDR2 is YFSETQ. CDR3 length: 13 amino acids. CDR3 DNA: TGCGCCAGCAGCTTTAACGAACAAGAGACCCAGTACTTC. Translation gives CASSFNEQETQYF.

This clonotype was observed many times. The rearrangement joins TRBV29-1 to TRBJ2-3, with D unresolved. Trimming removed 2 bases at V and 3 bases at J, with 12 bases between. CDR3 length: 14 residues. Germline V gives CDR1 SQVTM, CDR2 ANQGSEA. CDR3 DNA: TGCAGCGTTGAATTAGTCCTGGGGACAGATACGCAGTATTTT. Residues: CSVELVLGTDTQYF.

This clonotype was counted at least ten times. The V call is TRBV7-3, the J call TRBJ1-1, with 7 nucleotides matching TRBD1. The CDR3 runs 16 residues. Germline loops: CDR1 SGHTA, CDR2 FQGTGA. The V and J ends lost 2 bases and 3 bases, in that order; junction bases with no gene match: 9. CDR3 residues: CASSLGPGGSDTEAFF. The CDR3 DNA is TGTGCCAGCAGCTTAGGCCCAGGGGGTTCGGACACTGAAGCTTTCTTT.

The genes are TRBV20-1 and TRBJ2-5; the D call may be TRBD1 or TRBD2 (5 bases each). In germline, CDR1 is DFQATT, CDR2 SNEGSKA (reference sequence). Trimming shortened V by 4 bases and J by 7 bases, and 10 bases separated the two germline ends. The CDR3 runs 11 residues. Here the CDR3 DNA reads TGCAGTGCTATTCTTGGGGGGACCCAGTACTTC. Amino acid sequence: CSAILGGTQYF.

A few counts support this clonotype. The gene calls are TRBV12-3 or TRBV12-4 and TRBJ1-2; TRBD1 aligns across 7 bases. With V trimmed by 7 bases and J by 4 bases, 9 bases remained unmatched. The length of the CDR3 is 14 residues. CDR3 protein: CASTPGGASYGYTF. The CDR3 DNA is TGTGCCAGCACCCCAGGGGGGGCGAGCTATGGCTACACCTTC.

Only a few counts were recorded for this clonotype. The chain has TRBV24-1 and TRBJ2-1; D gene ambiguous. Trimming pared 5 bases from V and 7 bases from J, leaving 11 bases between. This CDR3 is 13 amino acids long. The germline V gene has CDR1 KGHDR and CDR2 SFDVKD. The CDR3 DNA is TGTGCCACCAGTGCCTGGGGTGGTAATGAGCAGTTCTTC. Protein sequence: CATSAWGGNEQFF.

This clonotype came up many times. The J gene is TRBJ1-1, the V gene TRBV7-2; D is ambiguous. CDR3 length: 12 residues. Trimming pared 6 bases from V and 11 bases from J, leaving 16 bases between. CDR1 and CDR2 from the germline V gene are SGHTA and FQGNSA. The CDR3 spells CASRLAVQSAFF. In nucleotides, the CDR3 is TGTGCCAGCAGACTCGCCGTACAGTCGGCTTTCTTT.

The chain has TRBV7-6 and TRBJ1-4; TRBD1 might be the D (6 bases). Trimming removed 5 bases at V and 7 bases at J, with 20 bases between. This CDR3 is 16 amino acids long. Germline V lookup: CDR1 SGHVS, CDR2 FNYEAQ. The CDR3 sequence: CASSTGGGTSGEKLFF. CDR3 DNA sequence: TGTGCCAGCAGCACGGGGGGCGGGACCTCAGGTGAAAAACTGTTTTTT. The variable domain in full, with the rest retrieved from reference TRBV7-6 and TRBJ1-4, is GAGVSQSPRYKVTKRGQDVALRCDPISGHVSLYWYRQALGQGPEFLTYFNYEAQQDKSGLPNDRFSAERPEGSISTLTIQRTEQRDSAMYRCASSTGGGTSGEKLFFGSGTQLSVL.

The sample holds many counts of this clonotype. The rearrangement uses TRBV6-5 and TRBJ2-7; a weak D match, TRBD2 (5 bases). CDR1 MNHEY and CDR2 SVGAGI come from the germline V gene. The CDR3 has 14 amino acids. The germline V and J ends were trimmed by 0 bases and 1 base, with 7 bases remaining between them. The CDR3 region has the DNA TGTGCCAGCAGTTACTCCCTAGCATCCTACGAGCAGTACTTC. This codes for CASSYSLASYEQYF.

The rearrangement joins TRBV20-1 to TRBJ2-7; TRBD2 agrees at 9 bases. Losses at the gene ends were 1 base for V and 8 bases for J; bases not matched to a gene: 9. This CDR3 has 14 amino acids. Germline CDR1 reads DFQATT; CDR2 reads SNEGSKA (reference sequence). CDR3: CSARGVAGDVQQYF. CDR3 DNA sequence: TGCAGTGCTAGAGGGGTAGCGGGAGATGTGCAGCAGTACTTC.

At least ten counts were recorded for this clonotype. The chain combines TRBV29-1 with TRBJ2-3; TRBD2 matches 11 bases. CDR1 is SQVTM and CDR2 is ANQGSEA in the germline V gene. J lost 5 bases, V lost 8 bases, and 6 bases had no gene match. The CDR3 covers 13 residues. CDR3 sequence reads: CSTTSGVGDTQYF. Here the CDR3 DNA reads TGCAGCACGACTAGCGGGGTTGGAGATACGCAGTATTTT.

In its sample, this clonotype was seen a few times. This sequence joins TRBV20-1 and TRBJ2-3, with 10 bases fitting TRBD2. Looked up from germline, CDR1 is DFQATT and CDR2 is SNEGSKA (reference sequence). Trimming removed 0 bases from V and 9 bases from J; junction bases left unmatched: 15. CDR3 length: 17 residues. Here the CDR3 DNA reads TGCAGTGCTAGAGATCTCAATTGGCTAGCGGGAGAAGGAACGCAGTATTTT. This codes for CSARDLNWLAGEGTQYF.